This TCR beta chain was found in a study of control samples from healthy donors and cancer patients. The germline V gene has CDR1 KGHSH and CDR2 LQKENI. The CDR3 has 14 residues. V was clipped by 3 bases and J by 4 bases; unmatched bases: 3. Profiling relied on immunoSEQ multiplex PCR, and the TCRdb table lists in-frame clones only, not all of them. Among about 26,000 clones listed, roughly 85% were seen once. Sequences were obtained from PBMCs. This sequence joins TRBV18 and TRBJ2-1, with 7 bases lining up with TRBD1. This sequence originates from a woman aged 60-75 years with head and neck cancer. CDR3 nucleotides: TGTGCCAGCTCACCGGGACAGATGTACAATGAGCAGTTCTTC. Encoded protein: CASSPGQMYNEQFF.